The clone carrying this T cell receptor beta chain came up a few times. The antigen is undetermined. As every portion of the isolated RNA was reverse transcribed, the sequencing read expressed TCRB transcripts. The data were produced by immunoSEQ multiplex PCR, yet TCRdb's version contains in-frame clones alone and is incomplete. The sample carries about 350,000 clones, about 20% recorded once. This entry comes from a study of beta chain features in type 1 diabetes. Study information: Examination covered almost 110,000,000 sorted cells spanning all samples.

Donors contributed one heparinised blood draw apiece, averaging about 120 mL. Stem cell-like memory, regulatory, central memory and naive CD4+ cells were sorted via CD45RO/CCR7/CD25/CD127/CD95/CD27. Study findings and constraints: PCR might show a preference for shorter templates, equally across patients and controls.

The TCR was taken from a woman between 18 and 29 years old in good health. Sequencing was performed on naive CD4+ T cells from blood.

The DNA for the CDR3 is TGTGCCAGCAGCTTAGCGGACAGGGTGGTGAATCAGCCCCAGCATTTT. Protein sequence: CASSLADRVVNQPQHF. The chain has TRBV7-2 and TRBJ1-5, with 8 positions matching TRBD1. CDR1 and CDR2 (germline): SGHTA, FQGNSA. V lost 0 bases, J lost 4 bases, and 5 bases stayed unmatched. This CDR3 comprises 16 residues.